This T cell receptor (beta chain) was observed in a study of beta chain features in type 1 diabetes. On the study more broadly: Sorted cell examination encompassed 85 million to 130 million cells across all samples. Study outcomes and limitations: All four CD4+ subsets of Type 1 diabetes patients contained TCRB CDR3s that were moderately but significantly shorter.

The trim removed 1 base at V and 5 bases at J, leaving 13 bases unmatched. This CDR3 contains 18 residues. CDR1 is MGHDK, CDR2 SYGVNS, per germline. What was sequenced were expressed TCRB transcripts, since all of the isolated RNA had been reverse transcribed. Sequencing was performed with immunoSEQ multiplex PCR; in TCRdb, only in-frame clones are kept and a portion is missing. The table includes over 600,000 clones, 9.5% to 15% detected once. To note about this clone: Its antigen is unidentified.

Via the markers CD45RO/CCR7/CD25/CD127/CD95/CD27, stem cell-like memory, regulatory, central memory and naive CD4+ cells were sorted. Specimen: naive CD4+ T cells from blood. The TCR originated in a young man with type 1 diabetes. V is TRBV25-1 and J is TRBJ1-4; 7 nucleotides line up with TRBD1. This chain's CDR3 is CASSESRWGQSVNEKLFF. DNA for the CDR3: TGTGCCAGCAGTGAATCTCGGTGGGGACAGAGCGTGAATGAAAAACTGTTTTTT. The complete variable domain, with remaining parts taken from reference TRBV25-1 and TRBJ1-4, reads EADIYQTPRYLVIGTGKKITLECSQTMGHDKMYWYQQDPGMELHLIHYSYGVNSTEKGDLSSESTVSRIRTEHFPLTLESARPSHTSQYLCASSESRWGQSVNEKLFFGSGTQLSVL.